This T cell receptor (beta chain) was retrieved from a study of monozygotic twins with inflammatory bowel disease. CDR3 size: 18 residues. The germline V gene encodes CDR1 SGDLS and CDR2 YYNGEE. A remark on this clonotype: The antigen is undetermined.

General observations from the study: Resolution of different T cell subtypes was not achieved.

A template switching step added UMIs, each with a 6-nucleotide sample barcode. From the 5' RACE reads, TCRdb lists one entry per CDR3 protein and no DNA. Its clone listing holds some 150,000 distinct CDR3 sequences. The sample was blood. The source of this sequence is a human donor with ulcerative colitis or Crohn's disease, or a healthy co-twin of an affected twin (not recorded which). The chain combines TRBV9 with TRBJ2-7. The CDR3 sequence is CASSVAVDGQNQLGEQYF.